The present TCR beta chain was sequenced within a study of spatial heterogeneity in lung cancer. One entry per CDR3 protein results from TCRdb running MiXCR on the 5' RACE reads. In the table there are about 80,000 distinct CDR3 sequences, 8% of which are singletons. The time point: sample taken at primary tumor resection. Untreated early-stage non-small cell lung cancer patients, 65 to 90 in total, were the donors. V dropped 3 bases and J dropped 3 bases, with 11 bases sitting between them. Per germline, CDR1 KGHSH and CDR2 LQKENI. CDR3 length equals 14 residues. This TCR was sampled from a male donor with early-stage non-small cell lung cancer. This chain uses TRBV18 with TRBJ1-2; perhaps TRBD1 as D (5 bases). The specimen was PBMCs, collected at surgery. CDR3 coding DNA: TGTGCCAGCTCACCTGGGGGAGAGTACTATGGCTACACCTTC. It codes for CASSPGGEYYGYTF.